These 15 T cell receptor beta chains were sequenced from one sample in a study of T cells in Graves' hyperthyroidism and ophthalmopathy. TCR beta CDR3 regions were amplified from RNA transcripts. First-round RT-PCR of the TCR CDR3 relied on the HTBI primer set. TCRdb fed the multiplex PCR reads into MiXCR, producing one record per CDR3 protein. The sample consists of about 570,000 distinct CDR3 sequences, more than 45% of them appearing once. Sequencing used peripheral blood or thyroid tissue (not recorded which). The receptor source for this set is an adult woman with Graves' disease, either hyperthyroidism or ophthalmopathy (not recorded which).

The V gene is TRBV7-6, the J gene TRBJ1-1; TRBD1 matches at 7 bases. V dropped 5 bases and J dropped 10; count of bases not matched to a gene: 19. Germline V gives CDR1 SGHVS, CDR2 FNYEAQ. The CDR3 length is 16 residues. The CDR3 nucleotides read TGTGCCAGCAGCCCCGCCCGGGAGGGGGCGCCGGGGGGAGCTTTCTTT. It yields the protein CASSPAREGAPGGAFF.

A single count supports this clonotype. The V call is TRBV7-8, the J call TRBJ2-7; 7 bases line up with TRBD1. With 8 bases clipped from V and 0 bases from J, the junction kept 7 bases outside the gene matches. Germline lookup yields CDR1 SGHVS and CDR2 FQNEAQ. The CDR3 has 14 residues. The CDR3 DNA reads TGTGCCAGCTCCTCCGGGACAGACTCCTACGAGCAGTACTTC. This translates into CASSSGTDSYEQYF.

In this sample, this clonotype turned up once. A much larger clone lies one base from this, so it may be a read error. V and J are TRBV5-4 and TRBJ1-4; no firm D call. The CDR3 totals 14 residues. Germline CDR1 and CDR2: SGHNT and YYREEE (reference sequence). CDR3 region: CASSLDGHNEELFF. In nucleotides, the CDR3 is TGTGCCAGCAGCTTGGACGGCCATAATGAAGAACTGTTTTTT.

In this sample, this clonotype turned up many times. The chain combines TRBV7-9 with TRBJ2-5; weak D call: TRBD2 (5 bases). The CDR3 loop spans 14 amino acids. Trimming left V 1 base short and J 5 bases short, with 11 bases between. Germline CDR1 and CDR2: SEHNR and FQNEAQ (reference sequence). CDR3 loop: CASSLGLPGETQYF. In DNA, the CDR3 is TGTGCCAGCAGCTTAGGTTTACCGGGGGAGACCCAGTACTTC.

This clonotype turned up a few times. The CDR3 nucleotides read TGCAGCGCTGCGCTACGACTAGCGAGCTTGACCCAGTACTTC. It codes for CSAALRLASLTQYF. This chain joins TRBV29-1 and TRBJ2-5, with 8 nucleotides matching TRBD2. This CDR3 spans 14 amino acids. Germline CDR1 and CDR2: SQVTM and ANQGSEA. With V trimmed by 7 bases and J by 7 bases, 14 bases remained unmatched.

The rearrangement uses TRBV28 and TRBJ2-7; 9 bases agree with TRBD2. Germline V gives CDR1 MDHEN, CDR2 SYDVKM. CDR3 length: 16 residues. Trimming removed 3 bases from V and 2 bases from J; junction bases left unmatched: 8. CDR3 loop: CASSFVAQREAYEQYF. In DNA form, the CDR3 reads TGTGCCAGCAGTTTCGTCGCCCAGCGGGAGGCCTACGAGCAGTACTTC.

The rearrangement joins TRBV20-1 to TRBJ1-5; no definite D call. The CDR3 length is 14 residues. V lost 6 bases and J 7 bases, leaving 19 bases between the germline ends. Germline V gene data show CDR1 as DFQATT and CDR2 as SNEGSKA (reference sequence). The CDR3 loop is CSAVPWALDQPQHF. The CDR3, as DNA: TGCAGTGCCGTTCCTTGGGCCTTAGACCAGCCCCAGCATTTT.

This clonotype was seen ten or more times. The gene calls are TRBV14 and TRBJ1-1; 12 bases are shared with TRBD1. Germline V CDR1 and CDR2: SGHDN, FVKESK. Unmatched junction bases numbered 0, after V lost 1 base and J lost 3 bases. The CDR3 spans 15 residues. This CDR3 reads CASSQGDRGHTEAFF. The CDR3 nucleotides are TGTGCCAGCAGCCAAGGGGACAGGGGGCACACTGAAGCTTTCTTT.

About this clonotype itself: The DNA is left out, because the CDR3 cannot be placed on it with certainty; the CDR3 is given as TCRdb lists it. CDR3 in amino acids: CASSEWYGYTFGSGTRYF. The gene calls are TRBV25-1 and TRBJ2-5. The CDR3 adds up to 18 amino acids, both ends counted. Looked up from germline, CDR1 is MGHDK and CDR2 is SYGVNS.

At least ten counts were recorded for this clonotype. The gene calls are TRBV12-3 or TRBV12-4 and TRBJ1-1, with 9 bases that match TRBD1. The V gene end was trimmed by 6 bases and the J gene end by 7 bases; junction bases not matched to a gene: 9. This CDR3 region has 14 residues. The CDR3 region has the DNA TGTGCCAGCAGCTATAACAGGGGGCAGGATGAAGCTTTCTTT. This encodes CASSYNRGQDEAFF.

This clonotype was observed at least ten times. This chain links TRBV9 with TRBJ1-2, with 9 positions matching TRBD1. This CDR3 is 16 amino acids long. CDR1 is SGDLS, CDR2 YYNGEE, per germline. The trim removed 3 bases at V and 1 base at J, leaving 7 bases unmatched. The CDR3 DNA reads TGTGCCAGCAGCGCTGGGAGACAGGGGGATAACTATGGCTACACCTTC. This gives the protein CASSAGRQGDNYGYTF.

The chain uses TRBV29-1 and TRBJ2-2, with D perhaps assigned TRBD1 or TRBD2 (5 bases each). CDR1 is SQVTM and CDR2 is ANQGSEA in the germline V gene. The length of the CDR3 is 13 residues. Trimming removed 3 bases at V and 5 bases at J, with 10 bases between. The CDR3, as DNA: TGCAGCGTTGAGGGGACGGCTACCGGGGAGCTGTTTTTT. Encoded protein: CSVEGTATGELFF.

The rearrangement joins TRBV20-1 to TRBJ1-1; the D gene is possibly TRBD1 (5 bases). CDR1 DFQATT and CDR2 SNEGSKA come from the germline V gene (reference sequence). The CDR3 contains 14 residues. The ends were cut back, 2 bases at V and 3 bases at J, with 13 bases in the middle. CDR3 loop: CSARHGGGDTEAFF. The CDR3 DNA sequence: TGCAGTGCTAGACATGGGGGGGGAGACACTGAAGCTTTCTTT.

This clonotype was seen at least ten times. This rearrangement joins TRBV15 to TRBJ1-1; D possibly corresponds to TRBD1 (6 bases). Germline CDR1 LNHNV, CDR2 YYDKDF (reference sequence). The CDR3 contains 14 residues. V was clipped by 0 bases and J by 4 bases, with 9 bases between them. CDR3 sequence (DNA): TGTGCCACCAGCAGAGAACAGGGTATCACTGAAGCTTTCTTT. This codes for CATSREQGITEAFF.

V usage is TRBV27 and J usage is TRBJ1-6; a possible D gene is TRBD1 (5 bases). Germline V CDR1 and CDR2: MNHEY, SMNVEV (reference sequence). V lost 6 bases, J lost 13 bases, and 16 bases lay in between. The CDR3 runs 13 residues. CDR3 in amino acids: CASSHLRGGPLHF. The CDR3 DNA is TGTGCCAGCAGCCATCTGCGTGGGGGGCCCCTCCACTTT.